The sequence of this T cell receptor (beta chain) was determined in a study of blood T cell repertoires in COVID-19. Across the study: Material from acute and convalescent COVID-19 was sourced from the United States, Italy and Spain.

The authors' processing: Amplified reference gene primers provided the basis for estimating nucleated cell counts. Generated by immunoSEQ multiplex PCR, the TCRdb table keeps only in-frame clones and is missing some. D and trimming were read from the DNA, whereas the V and J calls and clone size are those reported in that table. The sample has hundreds of thousands of clones, about 86% seen once. The CDR3 sequence is 13 residues long. With 3 bases removed from V and 4 bases from J, the gap between germline ends came to 7 bases. Sequencing input: peripheral blood. The chain couples TRBV12-3 or TRBV12-4 to TRBJ1-3; no clear D. The origin of this receptor is an elderly man with acute or convalescent COVID-19. CDR3 region: CASSFPLGNTIYF. CDR3 coding DNA: TGTGCCAGCAGTTTCCCGTTAGGAAACACCATATATTTT.